This TCR beta chain was profiled in a study of identical twins. Points from the study as a whole: Researchers reported excess low generation probability among twin-shared out-of-frame alpha sequences. With abundant cord blood beta clonotypes, insertions were fewer; memory repertoires showed no such pattern. Less excess twin sharing appeared in beta out-of-frame sequences.

The cDNA had a unique molecular identifier and a template-switch universal primer site. TCRdb re-analysed the 5' RACE reads in MiXCR, keeping a single row per CDR3 protein. Seen here are roughly 1.6 million distinct CDR3 sequences, about 30% observed once, and the top ten hold 0.25% to 0.3%. Per the germline V gene, CDR1 is MNHEY and CDR2 is SMNVEV (reference sequence). The V gene lost 0 bases and the J gene lost 5 bases, with 7 bases spanning the gap. This CDR3 has 14 residues. For this clonotype: The antigen is not known.

The rearrangement uses TRBV27 and TRBJ2-2; D gene uncertain. The specimen sequenced was cord blood. This clonotype was sampled from a newborn girl in good health. CDR3 DNA sequence: TGTGCCAGCAGTTTATCAAAGGGAACCGGGGAGCTGTTTTTT. This sequence encodes CASSLSKGTGELFF.